This T cell receptor (beta chain) is drawn from a study of neoadjuvant anti-PD-1 for oral cavity cancer. Study-level points and caveats: After neoadjuvant nivolumab, PBMC T cell clonality was significantly higher in non-responders than responders.

With regard to this clone: Its antigen is unknown.

This CDR3 has 15 residues. Germline values: CDR1 SGHAT, CDR2 FQNNGV. Trimming at V came to 5 bases and at J to 2 bases, leaving 8 bases not matched to a gene. Cohort: HPV-negative, locally advanced oral cavity squamous cell carcinoma patients. Using immunoSEQ multiplex PCR, the repertoire was profiled, and TCRdb retains in-frame clones only, with some absent. The sample lists roughly 14,000 clones; around three fifths were seen once. V gene TRBV11-2 combines with J gene TRBJ2-5; 7 bases line up with TRBD1. This specimen was PBMCs, taken before nivolumab (anti-PD-1) treatment. The source of this sequence is a person between 40 and 85 years old with oral cavity squamous cell carcinoma. CDR3 protein: CASSSMRGQQETQYF. The CDR3, as DNA: TGTGCCAGCAGCAGCATGAGGGGACAGCAAGAGACCCAGTACTTC.